The TCR beta chain described here comes from a study of T cell responses to AZD1222 COVID-19 vaccine. The assay was immunoSEQ multiplex PCR, and TCRdb's table has in-frame clones only and misses some. Among about 150,000 clones listed, about nine tenths were seen once. Study-level results: Spike-specific TCR repertoires showed rising breadth and depth after two AZD1222 doses. Within unmutated variant regions lay the reported targets of nearly half of spike-specific TCRs. Distributed over spike, vaccine-associated CD4 TCRs predominated at 160-218 and 743-854. The sample set comprised mostly white British donors with more females, and clonal diversity was possibly underestimated.

About this clone itself: Its antigen remains unidentified.

The CDR3 runs to 17 residues. CDR1 and CDR2 (germline): MNHEY, SMNVEV (reference sequence). V shed 2 bases and J shed 3 bases, with 17 bases lying between them. This sequence was found in an adult who received the AZD1222 COVID-19 vaccine. The genes are TRBV27 and TRBJ1-5, with D possibly matching TRBD1 (5 bases). The sequenced sample was peripheral blood, obtained 28 days after the second AZD1222 dose. The CDR3: CASSLPTALEFNQPQHF. The DNA for the CDR3 is TGTGCCAGCAGTTTACCGACAGCCTTAGAATTCAATCAGCCCCAGCATTTT.